Listed below are T cell receptor beta chains from one sample, sequenced in a study of identifying expanded T cells in peripheral blood. Sequenced by immunoSEQ multiplex PCR; TCRdb stores in-frame clones only, minus some. The data contain around 76,000 clones, almost 90% of them singletons. Sequencing was performed on blood. Receptors were obtained from a person aged 18 to 75 in good health. The CDR3 runs from the conserved cysteine through the conserved F or W. D genes are given only for firm matches. A clone size is listed for some rows: how often the clone was seen (once, few, many), or a class if it is expanded.

j_call | clone_size | d_call | v_call | cdr3_nt | cdr3_aa
TRBJ2-7 | - | - | TRBV5-5 | TGTGCCAGCAGCTCGGGGAGCGGGACAGTGAGGGAGCAGTACTTC | CASSSGSGTVREQYF
TRBJ1-5 | once | - | TRBV20-1 | TGCAGTGCTAGACGGGACTCCCGGACGTATTTT | CSARRDSRTYF
TRBJ2-5 | - | TRBD1 | TRBV5-8 | TGTGCCAGCAGCCCTTGGGGTGTACAGGGGAACCAAGAGACCCAGTACTTC | CASSPWGVQGNQETQYF
TRBJ1-2 | - | TRBD1 | TRBV4-3 | TGCGCCAGCAGCCAAGAGTATGGGACAGTAACCTATGGCTACACCTTC | CASSQEYGTVTYGYTF
TRBJ1-5 | - | - | TRBV19 | TGTGCCAGTAGTGGAGGGAGTTGGGGTCAGCCCCAGCATTTT | CASSGGSWGQPQHF
TRBJ1-3 | - | - | TRBV6-5 | TGTGCCAGCAGTCCGCAAGTTACCGGAAACACCATATATTTT | CASSPQVTGNTIYF
TRBJ1-6 | - | TRBD1 | TRBV27 | TGTGCCAGCAGTTTAGGGACAGCTCTCGGTTCACCCCTCCACTTT | CASSLGTALGSPLHF
TRBJ2-1 | - | TRBD2 | TRBV7-2 | TGTGCCAGCACCCTAGCGGGAGCGTCAAATGAGCAGTTCTTC | CASTLAGASNEQFF
TRBJ2-7 | - | TRBD1 | TRBV28 | TGTGCCAGCAGCTATCCCCGGACAGGTAGTTCGATCGAGCAGTACTTC | CASSYPRTGSSIEQYF
TRBJ2-7 | - | TRBD1 | TRBV7-2 | TGTGCCAGCAGCTTAGTAGGGACAGGGGCGTCCTACGAGCAGTACTTC | CASSLVGTGASYEQYF
TRBJ2-7 | - | - | TRBV6-1 | TGTGCCAGCAGTGAAGCCCCGGGCCAGATGTACGAGCAGTACTTC | CASSEAPGQMYEQYF
TRBJ2-1 | - | TRBD2 | TRBV7-9 | TGTGCCAGCAGCTCAAGGACTAGCTCGTCTTTGGATGAGCAGTTCTTC | CASSSRTSSSLDEQFF
TRBJ2-3 | once | - | TRBV2 | TGTGCCAGCAGTGCCGATTACACAGATACGCAGTATTTT | CASSADYTDTQYF
TRBJ1-5 | - | TRBD1 | TRBV7-9 | TGTGCCAGCAGCTCCCGGGACAGGGCAGAACAGCCCCAGCATTTT | CASSSRDRAEQPQHF
TRBJ2-2 | - | - | TRBV21-1 | TGTGCCAGCAGCGGTACCGGGACAGCGAACACCGGGGAGCTGTTTTTT | CASSGTGTANTGELFF
TRBJ1-1 | - | - | TRBV4-2 | TGTGCCAGCAGCCATAAGGAGTGGAACACTGAAGCTTTCTTT | CASSHKEWNTEAFF
TRBJ2-7 | - | - | TRBV4-1 | TGCGCCAGCAGCTCCAGGTCCAGCTCCTACGAGCAGTACTTC | CASSSRSSSYEQYF
TRBJ1-1 | once | - | TRBV5-6 | TGTGCCAGCAGCTTTCTCTTCGGTTCGACCATGAACACTGAAGCTTTCTTT | CASSFLFGSTMNTEAFF
TRBJ2-5 | - | TRBD2 | TRBV6-1 | TGTGCCAGCAGTGGAGCGGGAGCGGGGACCCAGTACTTC | CASSGAGAGTQYF
TRBJ2-7 | - | TRBD2 | TRBV7-9 | TGTGCCAGCACCCTCGGGGGGGCCCTCTCCTACGAGCAGTACTTC | CASTLGGALSYEQYF
TRBJ1-3 | - | - | TRBV29-1 | TGCAGCGGACGGGCTGGAAACACCATATATTTT | CSGRAGNTIYF
TRBJ1-3 | - | - | TRBV28 | TGTGCCAGCAGTTACCCCCCGGGCGGAAACACCATATATTTT | CASSYPPGGNTIYF
TRBJ1-1 | - | - | TRBV2 | TGTGCCAGCAGTGTCAGGACCACTGAAGCTTTCTTT | CASSVRTTEAFF
TRBJ1-1 | - | TRBD1 | TRBV30 | TGTGCCTGGACTAAAGGGACAGGTGAAGCTTTCTTT | CAWTKGTGEAFF
TRBJ1-2 | - | TRBD1 | TRBV18 | TGTGCCAGCTCGTCACAGGGGTTTGGCTACACCTTC | CASSSQGFGYTF
TRBJ1-6 | - | TRBD1 | TRBV5-1 | TGCGCCAGCAGCTTGCAGGGGGATAATTCACCCCTCCACTTT | CASSLQGDNSPLHF
TRBJ1-4 | - | - | TRBV6-6 | TGTGCCAGCAGTTATGGGAGGGGAATAAATGAAAAACTGTTTTTT | CASSYGRGINEKLFF
TRBJ1-5 | - | - | TRBV6-1 | TGTGCCAGCAGTGGGCCCGACCAGCCCCAGCATTTT | CASSGPDQPQHF
TRBJ2-1 | once | TRBD1 | TRBV7-3 | TGTGCCAGCAGCTCCTTAGGAACAGGGGTTTACAATGAGCAGTTCTTC | CASSSLGTGVYNEQFF
TRBJ2-7 | - | - | TRBV7-2 | TGTGCCAGCAGCTTAGAGGGACAGGGCGACTTAGCGGGGACCTACGAGCAGTACTTC | CASSLEGQGDLAGTYEQYF
TRBJ2-3 | - | TRBD2 | TRBV10-2 | TGCGCCAGCAGTGAGTTCCGGACTAGCGGGACCGCAGATACGCAGTATTTT | CASSEFRTSGTADTQYF
TRBJ2-4 | few | - | TRBV6-5 | TGTGCCAGCAGTTACTCGTCCAAAAACATTCAGTACTTC | CASSYSSKNIQYF
TRBJ2-7 | - | - | TRBV25-1 | TGTGCCAGCAGCCAATGGGAAGGGACCGACGAGCAGTACTTC | CASSQWEGTDEQYF
TRBJ2-4 | - | - | TRBV4-3 | TGCGCCAGCAGCCAAGAGACGGAGATGAAGGCCAAAAACATTCAGTACTTC | CASSQETEMKAKNIQYF
TRBJ2-5 | few | TRBD1 | TRBV5-1 | TGCGCCAGCAGCTTACGGACAGGGGACGAGACCCAGTACTTC | CASSLRTGDETQYF
TRBJ2-7 | - | - | TRBV7-2 | TGTGCCAGCAGCCCGCTACAGGGAGAGTCCTACGAGCAGTACTTC | CASSPLQGESYEQYF
TRBJ2-2 | - | - | TRBV5-5 | TGTGCCAGCATTCTAGGGGGGCATTACACCGGGGAGCTGTTTTTT | CASILGGHYTGELFF
TRBJ2-7 | once | - | TRBV11-3 | TGTGCCAGCAGCTCACGCGATGGGATCCCCCCCTACGAGCAGTACTTC | CASSSRDGIPPYEQYF
TRBJ2-7 | - | TRBD1 | TRBV30 | TGTGCCTGGAGTCCCGGGACAGACTACTCCTACGAGCAGTACTTC | CAWSPGTDYSYEQYF
TRBJ1-2 | - | - | TRBV19 | TGTGCCAGTAGTACGACAGTGAGTCTATATGGCTACACCTTC | CASSTTVSLYGYTF
TRBJ2-4 | - | - | TRBV7-6 | TGTGCCAGCAGCTCTACTGTCAAAAACATTCAGTACTTC | CASSSTVKNIQYF
TRBJ2-2 | - | - | TRBV2 | TGTGCCAGCAGTGAAAGTACCGGGGAGCTGTTTTTT | CASSESTGELFF
TRBJ2-2 | - | TRBD2 | TRBV28 | TGTGCCAGCAGTCCCGGACTAGCGACGAACACCGGGGAGCTGTTTTTT | CASSPGLATNTGELFF
TRBJ2-7 | - | - | TRBV21-1 | TGTGCCAGCAGCAAACGAGGCTCCCGGGACCATATAACCTACGAGCAGTACTTC | CASSKRGSRDHITYEQYF
TRBJ1-2 | few | - | TRBV25-1 | TGTGCCAGTTCTCAGAACTATGGCTACACCTTC | CASSQNYGYTF
TRBJ2-5 | - | - | TRBV14 | TGTGCCAGCAGCCAATCGTACGTCGAGACCCAGTACTTC | CASSQSYVETQYF
TRBJ2-7 | once | TRBD1 | TRBV19 | TGTGCCAGTAGTGCTGGACAGGTCTACGAGCAGTACTTC | CASSAGQVYEQYF
TRBJ2-7 | - | - | TRBV7-2 | TGTGCCAGCAGCACGCGACCCTACGAGCAGTACTTC | CASSTRPYEQYF
TRBJ2-4 | - | - | TRBV27 | TGTGCCAGCAGATTCTTACACCTCGCAGTAGCCAAAAACATTCAGTACTTC | CASRFLHLAVAKNIQYF
TRBJ2-1 | - | - | TRBV4-1 | TGCGCCAGCAGCCAAGAAGGAGGGTACTCCTACAATGAGCAGTTCTTC | CASSQEGGYSYNEQFF
TRBJ1-1 | - | - | TRBV10-3 | TGTGCCATCAGTGAGTTAGGGAACACTGAAGCTTTCTTT | CAISELGNTEAFF
TRBJ1-5 | - | - | TRBV30 | TGTGTCTGGAGTGGGACCTCATTTACACAGCCCCAGCATTTT | CVWSGTSFTQPQHF
TRBJ2-5 | - | - | TRBV7-2 | TGTGCCAGCAGCTTAGGGTTTCCCGGGGGCGGAGAGACCCAGTACTTC | CASSLGFPGGGETQYF
TRBJ1-4 | - | - | TRBV4-3 | TGCGCCAGCAGCCAAGGTGGCCAGGGAGCGGAGAAACTGTTTTTT | CASSQGGQGAEKLFF
TRBJ2-6 | - | - | TRBV14 | TGTGCCAGCAGTCTGGACAGACCCTCTGGGGCCAACGTCCTGACTTTC | CASSLDRPSGANVLTF
TRBJ1-2 | once | - | TRBV5-1 | TGCGCCAGCAGCCCAGACGGGGACCCAGTTGGCTACACCTTC | CASSPDGDPVGYTF
TRBJ1-1 | - | - | TRBV29-1 | TGCAGCGTCGTTTATCTGGGAAACACTGAAGCTTTCTTT | CSVVYLGNTEAFF